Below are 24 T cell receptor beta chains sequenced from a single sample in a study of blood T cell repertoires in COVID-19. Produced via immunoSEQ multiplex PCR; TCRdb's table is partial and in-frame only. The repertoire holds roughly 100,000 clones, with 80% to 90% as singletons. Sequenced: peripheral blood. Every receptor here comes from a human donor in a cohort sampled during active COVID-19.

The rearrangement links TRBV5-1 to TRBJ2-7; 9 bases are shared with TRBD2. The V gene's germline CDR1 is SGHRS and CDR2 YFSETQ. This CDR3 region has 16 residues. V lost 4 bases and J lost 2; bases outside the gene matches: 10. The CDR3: CASSPPWTSETYEQYF. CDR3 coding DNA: TGCGCCAGCAGCCCCCCCTGGACTAGCGAAACCTACGAGCAGTACTTC.

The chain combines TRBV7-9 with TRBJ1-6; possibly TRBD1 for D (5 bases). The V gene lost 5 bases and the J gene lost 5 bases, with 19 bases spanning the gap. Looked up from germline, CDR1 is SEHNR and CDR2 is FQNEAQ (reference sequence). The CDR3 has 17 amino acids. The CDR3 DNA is TGTGCCAGCAGCCAGACTTATGGGGCGCAGAATAATTCACCCCTCCACTTT. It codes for CASSQTYGAQNNSPLHF.

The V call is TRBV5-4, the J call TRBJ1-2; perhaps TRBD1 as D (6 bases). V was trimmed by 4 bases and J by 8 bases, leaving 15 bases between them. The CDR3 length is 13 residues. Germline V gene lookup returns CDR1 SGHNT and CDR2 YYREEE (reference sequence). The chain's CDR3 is CASSADGTRGYTF. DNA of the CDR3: TGTGCCAGCAGCGCCGACGGGACACGAGGCTACACCTTC.

The CDR3 is CASSAVVWGAQYF. The CDR3 nucleotides read TGTGCCAGCAGTGCGGTAGTCTGGGGGGCCCAGTACTTC. The rearrangement links TRBV13 to TRBJ2-5; D possibly corresponds to TRBD2 (6 bases). This CDR3 spans 13 amino acids. The V and J ends lost 6 bases and 9 bases respectively, with 17 bases between them. The germline V gene has CDR1 PRHDT and CDR2 FYEKMQ (reference sequence).

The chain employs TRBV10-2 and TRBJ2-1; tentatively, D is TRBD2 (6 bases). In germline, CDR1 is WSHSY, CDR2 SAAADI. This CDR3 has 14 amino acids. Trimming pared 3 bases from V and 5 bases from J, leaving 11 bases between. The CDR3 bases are TGCGCCAGCAGTGAACGGGGGTATCACAATGAGCAGTTCTTC. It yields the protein CASSERGYHNEQFF.

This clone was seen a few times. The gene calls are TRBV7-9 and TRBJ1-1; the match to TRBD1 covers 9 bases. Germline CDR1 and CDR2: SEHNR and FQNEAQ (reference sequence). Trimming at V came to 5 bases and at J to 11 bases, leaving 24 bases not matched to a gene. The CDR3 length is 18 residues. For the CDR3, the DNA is TGTGCCAGCAGCCGGGGTACGGTTACCGGGACAGGGCTGTCAGGGGCTTTCTTT. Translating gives CASSRGTVTGTGLSGAFF.

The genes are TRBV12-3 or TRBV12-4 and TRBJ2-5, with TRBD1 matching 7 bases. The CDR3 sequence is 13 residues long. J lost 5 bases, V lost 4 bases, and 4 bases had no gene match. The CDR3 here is CASSSRGKETQYF. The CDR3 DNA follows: TGTGCCAGCAGTTCCAGGGGGAAGGAGACCCAGTACTTC.

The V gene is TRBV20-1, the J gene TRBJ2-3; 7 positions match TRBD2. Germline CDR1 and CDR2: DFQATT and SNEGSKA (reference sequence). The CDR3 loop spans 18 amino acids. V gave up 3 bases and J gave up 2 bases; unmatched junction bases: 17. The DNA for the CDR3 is TGCAGTGCTAGTTCGGACGTCAAGCTAGCGGACGTCACAGATACGCAGTATTTT. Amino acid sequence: CSASSDVKLADVTDTQYF.

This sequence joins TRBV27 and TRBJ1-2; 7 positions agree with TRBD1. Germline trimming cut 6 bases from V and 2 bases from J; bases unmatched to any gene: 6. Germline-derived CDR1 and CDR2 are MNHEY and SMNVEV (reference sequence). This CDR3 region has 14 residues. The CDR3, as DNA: TGTGCCAGCAGAACCGGGACAGTGAACTATGGCTACACCTTC. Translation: CASRTGTVNYGYTF.

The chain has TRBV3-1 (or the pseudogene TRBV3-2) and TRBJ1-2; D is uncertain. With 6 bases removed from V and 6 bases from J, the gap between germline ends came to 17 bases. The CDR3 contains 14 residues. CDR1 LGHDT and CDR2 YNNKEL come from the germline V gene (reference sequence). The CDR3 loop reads CASSRRSGPNGYTF. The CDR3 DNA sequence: TGTGCCAGCAGTCGGAGGAGTGGACCTAATGGCTACACCTTC.

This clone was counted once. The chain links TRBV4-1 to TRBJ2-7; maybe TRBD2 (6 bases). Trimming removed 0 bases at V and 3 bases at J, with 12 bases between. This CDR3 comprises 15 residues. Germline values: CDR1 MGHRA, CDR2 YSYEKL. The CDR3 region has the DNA TGCGCCAGCAGCCAAGAGGGGACTGCGAGCTACGAGCAGTACTTC. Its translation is CASSQEGTASYEQYF.

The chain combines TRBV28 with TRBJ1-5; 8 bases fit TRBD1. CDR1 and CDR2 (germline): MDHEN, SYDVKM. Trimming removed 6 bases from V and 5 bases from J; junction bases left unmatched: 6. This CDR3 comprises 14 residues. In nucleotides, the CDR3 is TGTGCCAGCAGGGAGACAGGGGAAGATCAGCCCCAGCATTTT. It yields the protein CASRETGEDQPQHF.

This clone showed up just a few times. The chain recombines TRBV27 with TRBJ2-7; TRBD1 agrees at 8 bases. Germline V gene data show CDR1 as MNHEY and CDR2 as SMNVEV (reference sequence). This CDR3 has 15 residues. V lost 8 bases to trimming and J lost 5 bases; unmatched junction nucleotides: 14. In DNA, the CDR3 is TGTGCCAGCCGCAATATAGGGACAGGCCTAAACGAGCAGTACTTC. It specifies CASRNIGTGLNEQYF.

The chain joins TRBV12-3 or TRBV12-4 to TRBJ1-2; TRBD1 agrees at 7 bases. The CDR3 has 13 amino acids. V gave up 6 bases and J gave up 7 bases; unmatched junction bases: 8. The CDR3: CASSRPSGGGYTF. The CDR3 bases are TGTGCCAGCAGCAGACCCTCAGGGGGTGGCTACACCTTC.

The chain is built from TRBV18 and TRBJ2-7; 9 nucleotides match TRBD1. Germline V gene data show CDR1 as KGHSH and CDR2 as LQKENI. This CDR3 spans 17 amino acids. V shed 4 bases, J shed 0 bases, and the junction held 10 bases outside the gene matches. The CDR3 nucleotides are TGTGCCAGCTCACACCCCATAGGACAGGGGAGCTCCTACGAGCAGTACTTC. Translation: CASSHPIGQGSSYEQYF.

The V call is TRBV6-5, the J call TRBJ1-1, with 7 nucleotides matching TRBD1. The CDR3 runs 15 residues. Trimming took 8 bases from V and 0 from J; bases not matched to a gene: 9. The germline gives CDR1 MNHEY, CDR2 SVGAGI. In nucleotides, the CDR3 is TGTGCCAGCTCCCTGCGGGACAGAGTGAACACTGAAGCTTTCTTT. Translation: CASSLRDRVNTEAFF.

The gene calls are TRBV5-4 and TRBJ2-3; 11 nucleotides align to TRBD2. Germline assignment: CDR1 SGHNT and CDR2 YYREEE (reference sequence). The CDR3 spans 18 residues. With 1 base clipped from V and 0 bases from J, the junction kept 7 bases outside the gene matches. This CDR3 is CASSLLLLAGESTDTQYF. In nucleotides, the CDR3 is TGTGCCAGCAGCTTGCTCTTACTAGCGGGGGAGAGCACAGATACGCAGTATTTT.

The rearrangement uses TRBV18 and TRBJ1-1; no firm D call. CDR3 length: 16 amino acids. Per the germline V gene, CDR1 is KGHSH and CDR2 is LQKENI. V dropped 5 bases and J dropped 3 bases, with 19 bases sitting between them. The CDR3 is CASSVRTSKEYTEAFF. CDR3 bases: TGTGCCAGCTCAGTGCGGACTTCGAAAGAGTACACTGAAGCTTTCTTT.

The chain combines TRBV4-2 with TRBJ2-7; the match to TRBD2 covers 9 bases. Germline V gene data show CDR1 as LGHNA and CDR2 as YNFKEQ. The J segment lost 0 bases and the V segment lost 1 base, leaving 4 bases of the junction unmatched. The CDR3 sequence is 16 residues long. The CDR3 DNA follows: TGTGCCAGCAGCCAAGTAGCGGGGGACTCCTCCTACGAGCAGTACTTC. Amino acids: CASSQVAGDSSYEQYF.

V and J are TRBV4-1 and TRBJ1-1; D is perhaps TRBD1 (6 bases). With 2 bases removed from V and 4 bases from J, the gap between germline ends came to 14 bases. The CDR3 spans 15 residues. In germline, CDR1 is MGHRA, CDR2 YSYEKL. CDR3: CASSQYNRELTEAFF. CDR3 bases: TGCGCCAGCAGCCAATACAACAGGGAGCTCACTGAAGCTTTCTTT.

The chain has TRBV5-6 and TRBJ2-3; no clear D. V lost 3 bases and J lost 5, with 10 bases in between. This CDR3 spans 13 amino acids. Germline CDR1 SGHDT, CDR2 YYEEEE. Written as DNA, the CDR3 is TGTGCCAGCAGCTCATATCCTAGAGATACGCAGTATTTT. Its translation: CASSSYPRDTQYF.

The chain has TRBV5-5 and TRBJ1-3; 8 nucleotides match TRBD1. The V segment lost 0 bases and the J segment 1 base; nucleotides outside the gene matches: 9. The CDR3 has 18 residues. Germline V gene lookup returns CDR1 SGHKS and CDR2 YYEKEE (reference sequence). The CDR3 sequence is CASSLEGQGWISGNTIYF. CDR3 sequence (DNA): TGTGCCAGCAGCTTGGAAGGACAGGGTTGGATTTCTGGAAACACCATATATTTT.

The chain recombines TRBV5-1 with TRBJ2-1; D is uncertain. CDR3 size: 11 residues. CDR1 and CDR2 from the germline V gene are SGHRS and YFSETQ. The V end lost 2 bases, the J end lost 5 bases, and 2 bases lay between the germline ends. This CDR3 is CASSFDNEQFF. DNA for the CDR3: TGCGCCAGCAGCTTCGACAATGAGCAGTTCTTC.

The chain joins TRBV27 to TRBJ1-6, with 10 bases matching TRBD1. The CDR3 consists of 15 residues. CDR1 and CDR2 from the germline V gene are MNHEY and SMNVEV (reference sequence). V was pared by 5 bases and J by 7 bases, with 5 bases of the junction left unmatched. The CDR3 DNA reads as TGTGCCAGCAGTGTCAGGACAGGGGGGAATTCACCCCTCCACTTT. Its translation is CASSVRTGGNSPLHF.